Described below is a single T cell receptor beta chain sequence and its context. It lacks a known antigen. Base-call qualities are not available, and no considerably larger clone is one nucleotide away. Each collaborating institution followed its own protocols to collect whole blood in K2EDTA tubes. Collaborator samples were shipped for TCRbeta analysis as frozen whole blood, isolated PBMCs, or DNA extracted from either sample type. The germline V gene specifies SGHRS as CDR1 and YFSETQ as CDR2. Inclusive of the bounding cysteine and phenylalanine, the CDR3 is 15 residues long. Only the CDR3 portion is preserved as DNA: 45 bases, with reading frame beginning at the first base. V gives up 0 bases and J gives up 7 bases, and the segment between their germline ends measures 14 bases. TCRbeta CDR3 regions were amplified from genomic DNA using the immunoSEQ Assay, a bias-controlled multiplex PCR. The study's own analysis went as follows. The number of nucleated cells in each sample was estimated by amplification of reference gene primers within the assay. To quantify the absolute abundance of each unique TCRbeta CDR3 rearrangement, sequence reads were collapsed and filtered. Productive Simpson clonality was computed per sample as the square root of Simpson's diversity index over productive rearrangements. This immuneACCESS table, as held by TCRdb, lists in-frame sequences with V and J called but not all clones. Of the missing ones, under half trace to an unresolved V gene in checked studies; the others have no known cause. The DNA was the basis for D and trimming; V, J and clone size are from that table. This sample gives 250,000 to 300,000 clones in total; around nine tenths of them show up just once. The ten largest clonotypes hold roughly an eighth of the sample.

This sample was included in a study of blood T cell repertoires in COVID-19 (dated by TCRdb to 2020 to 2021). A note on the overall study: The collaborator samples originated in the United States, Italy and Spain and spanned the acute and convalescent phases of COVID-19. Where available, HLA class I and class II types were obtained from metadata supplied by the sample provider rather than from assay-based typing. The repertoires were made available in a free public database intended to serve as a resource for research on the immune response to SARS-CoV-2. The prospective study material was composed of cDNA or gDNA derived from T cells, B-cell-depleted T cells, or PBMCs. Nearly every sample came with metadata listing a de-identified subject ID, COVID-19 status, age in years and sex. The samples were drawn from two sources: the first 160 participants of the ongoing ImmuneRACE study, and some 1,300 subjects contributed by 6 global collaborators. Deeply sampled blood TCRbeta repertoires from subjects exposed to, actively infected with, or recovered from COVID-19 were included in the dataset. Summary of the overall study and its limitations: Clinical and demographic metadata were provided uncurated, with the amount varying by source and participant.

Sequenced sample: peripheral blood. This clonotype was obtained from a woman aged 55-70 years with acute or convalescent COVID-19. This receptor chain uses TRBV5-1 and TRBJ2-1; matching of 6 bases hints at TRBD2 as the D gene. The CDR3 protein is CASSLAAGPGNEQFF. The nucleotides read TGCGCCAGCAGCTTGGCAGCGGGTCCCGGGAATGAGCAGTTCTTC.